This T cell receptor beta chain derives from a study of blood T cell repertoires in COVID-19. Study in general: The United States, Italy and Spain were the sources of the acute and convalescent COVID-19 samples. T cells, B-cell-depleted T cells, or PBMCs provided the cDNA or gDNA that served as material.

How the authors handled the data: Reference gene primer amplification gave estimated nucleated cell counts. The table came from immunoSEQ multiplex PCR; TCRdb's copy has only in-frame clones and leaves some out. Clonal size and the V and J genes are those of that table, whereas D and trimming came from the DNA. The table includes tens of thousands of clones, 80% to 85% detected once. This clone was seen just once. The germline CDR1 and CDR2 sequences are SGHDT and YYEEEE. V was pared by 4 bases and J by 3 bases, with 4 bases between. The CDR3 runs to 12 residues. The specimen sequenced was peripheral blood. This receptor was taken from a man aged 50 to 60 with acute or convalescent COVID-19. The genes are TRBV5-6 and TRBJ2-2; D ambiguous. This CDR3 is CASSTDTGELFF. For the CDR3, the DNA is TGTGCCAGCAGCACTGACACCGGGGAGCTGTTTTTT.